This T cell receptor beta chain was captured by sequencing in a study of cytomegalovirus exposure and HLA in healthy donors. Study in general: From donors who were HLA-typed, an early data release held 65 million to 85 million unique TCRs. Study observations and caveats: A later analysis found TCR association rates differed by HLA locus, highest for DRB1 and lowest for HLA-C.

The donors were healthy bone marrow donors. Trimming took 4 bases from V and 3 from J; bases not matched to a gene: 12. This CDR3 has 16 residues. CDR1 and CDR2 from the germline V gene are LNHDA and SQIVND (reference sequence). To note about this clone: Antigen unknown.

With 60 Vbeta and 13 Jbeta primers, the PCR was carried out. The table came from immunoSEQ multiplex PCR; TCRdb's copy has only in-frame clones and leaves some out. The sample includes about 130,000 clones, over 70% of them seen just once. The TCR was taken from a man between 18 and 35 years old in good health and CMV-seropositive. The sample comprised PBMCs. The chain combines TRBV19 with TRBJ2-7; 7 bases are a match to TRBD1. The CDR3: CASSKDWTGWDYEQYF. CDR3 coding DNA: TGTGCCAGTAGTAAAGACTGGACAGGCTGGGACTACGAGCAGTACTTC.